Following are 8 T cell receptor beta chains from one sample sequenced in a study of T cell responses to AZD1222 COVID-19 vaccine. Clones were sequenced by immunoSEQ multiplex PCR, and TCRdb holds only the in-frame ones, with some missing. Of some 200,000 clones listed, 85% to 95% were seen once; the top ten hold approximately 1%. Source: peripheral blood, taken on day 0 of MenACWY control vaccination. The receptors originated from an adult in good health.

The rearrangement uses TRBV7-9 and TRBJ1-1, with a possible D match to TRBD1 (5 bases). Trimming took 4 bases from V and 0 from J, leaving 18 bases between them. The CDR3 is 17 residues long. In germline, CDR1 is SEHNR, CDR2 FQNEAQ (reference sequence). This CDR3 is CASSSVRGEGMNTEAFF. In DNA, the CDR3 is TGTGCCAGCAGCTCAGTACGAGGGGAGGGGATGAACACTGAAGCTTTCTTT.

This clone was observed a single time. The chain is built from TRBV5-1 and TRBJ2-1; either TRBD1 or TRBD2 may supply D (6 bases each). CDR3 length: 14 residues. Per germline, CDR1 SGHRS and CDR2 YFSETQ. Trimming removed 2 bases from V and 7 bases from J, with 13 bases in between. In DNA form, the CDR3 reads TGCGCCAGCAGCTTCTCCGGGGGCGGGAATGAGCAGTTCTTC. It codes for CASSFSGGGNEQFF.

This chain connects TRBV6-5 to TRBJ2-7; D possibly uses TRBD1 or TRBD2 (5 bases each). This CDR3 is 14 amino acids long. Trimming removed 6 bases from V and 6 bases from J, with 18 bases in between. CDR1 and CDR2 (germline): MNHEY, SVGAGI. CDR3 sequence reads: CASRGVGRGAEQYF. CDR3 nucleotide sequence: TGTGCCAGCAGGGGGGTAGGAAGGGGAGCCGAGCAGTACTTC.

V is TRBV5-1 and J is TRBJ1-1; no clear D. Trimming shortened V by 2 bases and J by 0 bases, and 11 bases separated the two germline ends. CDR3 length: 15 amino acids. Germline lookup yields CDR1 SGHRS and CDR2 YFSETQ. CDR3 nucleotides: TGCGCCAGCAGCTTAATGGCGGAGATGAACACTGAAGCTTTCTTT. It translates to CASSLMAEMNTEAFF.

The V and J genes are TRBV9 and TRBJ2-1; D is undetermined. V lost 0 bases to trimming and J lost 6 bases, with 16 bases between them. The CDR3 has 16 amino acids. Germline CDR1 is SGDLS and CDR2 is YYNGEE. CDR3 sequence reads: CASSVEGSIDLNEQFF. The CDR3 DNA sequence: TGTGCCAGCAGCGTAGAGGGCAGTATCGATCTCAATGAGCAGTTCTTC.

This clone was picked up one time. The chain is built from TRBV20-1 and TRBJ2-4; perhaps TRBD1 as D (5 bases). Germline assignment: CDR1 DFQATT and CDR2 SNEGSKA (reference sequence). V dropped 6 bases and J dropped 8 bases, with 11 bases sitting between them. The CDR3 has 11 residues. The DNA for the CDR3 is TGCAGTGCCACAGGACGAGACATTCAGTACTTC. Amino acid sequence: CSATGRDIQYF.

V and J are TRBV6-5 and TRBJ2-5; D might be TRBD2 (5 bases). In germline, CDR1 is MNHEY, CDR2 SVGAGI. The ends were cut back, 4 bases at V and 4 bases at J, with 16 bases in the middle. The CDR3 runs to 15 residues. CDR3 protein: CASSLGDTRGETQYF. In DNA form, the CDR3 reads TGTGCCAGCAGTTTGGGCGATACCCGGGGAGAGACCCAGTACTTC.

The V call is TRBV4-1, the J call TRBJ1-6; D is unclear. This CDR3 is built from 16 residues. With 0 bases removed from V and 0 bases from J, the gap between germline ends came to 6 bases. Germline-derived CDR1 and CDR2 are MGHRA and YSYEKL. CDR3 sequence: CASSQDIASYNSPLHF. CDR3 sequence (DNA): TGCGCCAGCAGCCAAGATATTGCCTCCTATAATTCACCCCTCCACTTT.